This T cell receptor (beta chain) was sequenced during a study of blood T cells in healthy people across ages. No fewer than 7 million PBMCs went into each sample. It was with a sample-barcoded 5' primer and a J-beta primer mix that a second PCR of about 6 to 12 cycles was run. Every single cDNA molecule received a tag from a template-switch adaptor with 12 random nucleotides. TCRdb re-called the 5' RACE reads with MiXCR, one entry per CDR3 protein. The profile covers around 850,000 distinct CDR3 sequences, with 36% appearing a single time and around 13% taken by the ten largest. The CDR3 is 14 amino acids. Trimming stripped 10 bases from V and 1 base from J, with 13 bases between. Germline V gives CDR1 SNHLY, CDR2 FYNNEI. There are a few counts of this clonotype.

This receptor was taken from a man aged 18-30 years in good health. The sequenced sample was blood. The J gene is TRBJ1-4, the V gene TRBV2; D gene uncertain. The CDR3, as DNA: TGTGCCACCGTAAGAGACGGAACTAATGAAAAACTGTTTTTT. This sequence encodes CATVRDGTNEKLFF. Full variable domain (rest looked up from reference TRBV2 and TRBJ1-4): EPEVTQTPSHQVTQMGQEVILRCVPISNHLYFYWYRQILGQKVEFLVSFYNNEISEKSEIFDDQFSVERPDGSNFTLKIRSTKLEDSAMYFCATVRDGTNEKLFFGSGTQLSVL.